The T cell receptor beta chain described here comes from a study of shared clonotypes between healthy human individuals. Broader study findings: As a rule, naive subsets had a larger estimated richness than memory subsets. It was the non-shared clonotypes that had lower generation probabilities than clonotypes shared by all four donors. Sampling involved blood alone; tissue repertoires likely differ.

The germline gives CDR1 MNHNY, CDR2 SVGAGI (reference sequence). The CDR3 totals 15 residues. The trim removed 2 bases at V and 3 bases at J, leaving 3 bases unmatched. As regards this clone: Its specificity is unknown.

Donors were healthy HIV-negative adults without recent acute infections or vaccinations. Profiling relied on immunoSEQ multiplex PCR, and the TCRdb table lists in-frame clones only, not all of them. This table holds approximately 1.5 million clones, approximately 98% found once. Material for sequencing was naive CD4+ T cells sorted from blood. Subset in this sample: CD45RA+ positively selected. The TCR originated in a man younger than 40 in good health. The chain is built from TRBV6-6 and TRBJ2-7; TRBD1 matches 11 bases. The CDR3 is CASSYTGTGGYEQYF. The CDR3 DNA is TGTGCCAGCAGTTACACCGGGACAGGGGGCTACGAGCAGTACTTC.